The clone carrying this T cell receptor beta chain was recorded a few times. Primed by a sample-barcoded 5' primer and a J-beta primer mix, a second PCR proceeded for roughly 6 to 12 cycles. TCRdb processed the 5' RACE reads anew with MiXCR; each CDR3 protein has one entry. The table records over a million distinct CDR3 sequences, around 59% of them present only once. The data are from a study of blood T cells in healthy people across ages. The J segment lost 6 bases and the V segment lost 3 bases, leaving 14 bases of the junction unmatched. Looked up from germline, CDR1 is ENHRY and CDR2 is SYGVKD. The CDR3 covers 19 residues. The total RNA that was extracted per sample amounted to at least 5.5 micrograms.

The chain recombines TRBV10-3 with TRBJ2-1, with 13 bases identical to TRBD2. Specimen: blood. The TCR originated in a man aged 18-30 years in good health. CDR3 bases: TGTGCCATCAGTGATCCCGGACTAGCGGGAGAAAAATGGGGCAATGAGCAGTTCTTC. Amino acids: CAISDPGLAGEKWGNEQFF.